There are a few counts of the clone carrying this TCR beta chain. Compared with germline, one end of the junction differs, possibly owing to a read error. Germline V gene lookup returns CDR1 KGHDR and CDR2 SFDVKD. This CDR3 has 14 residues. The data belong to a study of Graves' ophthalmopathy and Graves' hyperthyroidism. Amplified TCR beta CDR3 regions were obtained using RNA transcripts as template. First-round RT-PCR with HTBI primers preceded a second-round multiplex PCR. MiXCR was run by TCRdb on the multiplex PCR reads, yielding one entry per CDR3 protein. The sample records around 670,000 distinct CDR3 sequences, about 44% being singletons.

This receptor was taken from an adult man with Graves' ophthalmopathy. The V call is TRBV24-1, the J call TRBJ1-2, with a tentative D call TRBD1 (5 bases). Sequencing input: peripheral blood. CDR3 DNA: TGTGCCAGCAGTTACTCAAGGGGCGGGTATGGCTACACCTTC. Its protein is CASSYSRGGYGYTF.